This T cell receptor (beta chain) was found in a study of TIL therapy for anti-PD-1-resistant metastatic lung cancer. Sequencing used immunoSEQ v3. Libraries were sequenced to some 2 million read pairs (survey) or roughly 4.5-6 million (deep). Profiled with immunoSEQ multiplex PCR; TCRdb holds only in-frame clones, not every one. The data show more than 45,000 clones, over 75% seen once. Turning to this clone: As yet, its antigen is unknown.

Study-level results: The baseline peripheral repertoire was partially replaced by infused TIL clonotypes that later decayed.

Stated time point: pre-treatment sample, taken before nivolumab and TIL therapy. This specimen was blood, taken at baseline. This TCR derives from a person between 25 and 80 years old with non-small cell lung cancer.

CDR3 residues: CASSLSHIAYEQYF. CDR3 nucleotide sequence: TGCGCCAGCAGCTTGTCACATATTGCGTACGAGCAGTACTTC. The rearrangement joins TRBV5-1 to TRBJ2-7; D unclear. From germline, CDR1 is SGHRS and CDR2 YFSETQ. The CDR3 is 14 amino acids. V was pared by 1 base and J by 4 bases, with 12 bases between. Full variable domain (rest looked up from reference TRBV5-1 and TRBJ2-7): KAGVTQTPRYLIKTRGQQVTLSCSPISGHRSVSWYQQTPGQGLQFLFEYFSETQRNKGNFPGRFSGRQFSNSRSEMNVSTLELGDSALYLCASSLSHIAYEQYFGPGTRLTVT.